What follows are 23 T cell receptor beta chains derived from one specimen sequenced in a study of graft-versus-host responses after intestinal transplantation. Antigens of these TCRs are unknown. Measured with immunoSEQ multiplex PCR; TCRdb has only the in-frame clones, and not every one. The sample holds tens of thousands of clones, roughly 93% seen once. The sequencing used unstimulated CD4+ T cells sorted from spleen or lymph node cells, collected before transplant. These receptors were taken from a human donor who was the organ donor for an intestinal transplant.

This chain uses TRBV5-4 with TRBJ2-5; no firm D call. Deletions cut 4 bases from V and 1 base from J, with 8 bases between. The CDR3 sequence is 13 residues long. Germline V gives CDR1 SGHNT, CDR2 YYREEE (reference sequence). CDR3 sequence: CASSDRSQETQYF. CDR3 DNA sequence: TGTGCCAGCAGCGATCGGAGCCAAGAGACCCAGTACTTC.

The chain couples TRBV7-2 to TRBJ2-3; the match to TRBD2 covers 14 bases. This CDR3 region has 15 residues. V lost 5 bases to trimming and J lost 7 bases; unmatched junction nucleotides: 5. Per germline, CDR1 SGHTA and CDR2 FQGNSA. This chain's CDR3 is CASSGGLAGGYTQYF. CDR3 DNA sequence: TGTGCCAGCAGCGGCGGACTAGCGGGGGGATATACGCAGTATTTT.

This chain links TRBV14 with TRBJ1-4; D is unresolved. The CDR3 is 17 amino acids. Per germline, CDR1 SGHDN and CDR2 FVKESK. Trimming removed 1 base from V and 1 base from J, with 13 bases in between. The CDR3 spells CASSQGRAERTNEKLFF. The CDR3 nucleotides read TGTGCCAGCAGCCAAGGACGGGCTGAAAGAACTAATGAAAAACTGTTTTTT.

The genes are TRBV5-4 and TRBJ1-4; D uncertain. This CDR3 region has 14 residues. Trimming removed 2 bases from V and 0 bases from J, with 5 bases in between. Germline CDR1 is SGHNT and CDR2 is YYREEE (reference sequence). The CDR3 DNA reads TGTGCCAGCAGCTTACATGCAACTAATGAAAAACTGTTTTTT. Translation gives CASSLHATNEKLFF.

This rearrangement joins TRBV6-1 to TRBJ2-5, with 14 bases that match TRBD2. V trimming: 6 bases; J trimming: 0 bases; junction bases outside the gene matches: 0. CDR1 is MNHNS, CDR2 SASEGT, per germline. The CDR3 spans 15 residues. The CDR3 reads CASRGLAGDQETQYF. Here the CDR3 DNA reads TGTGCCAGCAGGGGACTAGCGGGGGACCAAGAGACCCAGTACTTC.

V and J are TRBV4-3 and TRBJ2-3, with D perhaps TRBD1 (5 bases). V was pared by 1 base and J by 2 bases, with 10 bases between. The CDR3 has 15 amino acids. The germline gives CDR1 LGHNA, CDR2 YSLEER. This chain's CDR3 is CASSQGRQYTDTQYF. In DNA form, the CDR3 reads TGCGCCAGCAGCCAAGGACGACAGTACACAGATACGCAGTATTTT.

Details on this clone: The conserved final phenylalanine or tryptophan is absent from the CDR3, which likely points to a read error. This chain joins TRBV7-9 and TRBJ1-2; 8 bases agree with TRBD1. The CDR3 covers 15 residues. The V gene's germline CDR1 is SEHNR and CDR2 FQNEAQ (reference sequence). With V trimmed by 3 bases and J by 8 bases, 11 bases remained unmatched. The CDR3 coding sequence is TGTGCCAGCAGCTTGGCCCGGGGGCAGGGGGCCGGCTACACCTCC. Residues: CASSLARGQGAGYTS.

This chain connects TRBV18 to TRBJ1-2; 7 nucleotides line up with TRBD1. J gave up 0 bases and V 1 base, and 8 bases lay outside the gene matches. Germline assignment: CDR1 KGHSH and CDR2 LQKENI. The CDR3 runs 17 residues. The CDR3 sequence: CASSPQGASAPNYGYTF. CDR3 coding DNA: TGTGCCAGCTCACCACAGGGGGCGAGTGCGCCTAACTATGGCTACACCTTC.

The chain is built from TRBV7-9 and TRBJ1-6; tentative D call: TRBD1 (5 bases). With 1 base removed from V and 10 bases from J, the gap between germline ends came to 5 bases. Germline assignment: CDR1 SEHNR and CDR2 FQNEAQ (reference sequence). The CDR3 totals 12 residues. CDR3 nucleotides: TGTGCCAGCAGCTTAGGGGGCTCACCCCTCCACTTT. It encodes CASSLGGSPLHF.

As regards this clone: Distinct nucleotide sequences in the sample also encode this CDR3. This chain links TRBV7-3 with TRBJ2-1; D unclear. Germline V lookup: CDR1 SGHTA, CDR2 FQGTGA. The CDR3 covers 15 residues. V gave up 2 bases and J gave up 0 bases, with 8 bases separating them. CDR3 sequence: CASSLRRSSYNEQFF. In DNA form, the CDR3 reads TGTGCCAGCAGCTTACGGCGCAGCTCCTACAATGAGCAGTTCTTC.

Here the CDR3 reads CASSFRQGRYEQYF. CDR3 coding DNA: TGCGCCAGCAGCTTCCGACAGGGTAGATACGAGCAGTACTTC. The chain employs TRBV5-1 and TRBJ2-7; the match to TRBD1 covers 7 bases. The CDR3 extends over 14 amino acids. Unmatched junction bases numbered 6, after V lost 2 bases and J lost 4 bases. Germline V gives CDR1 SGHRS, CDR2 YFSETQ. Using reference TRBV5-1 and TRBJ2-7 for the parts outside the CDR3, the full variable domain is KAGVTQTPRYLIKTRGQQVTLSCSPISGHRSVSWYQQTPGQGLQFLFEYFSETQRNKGNFPGRFSGRQFSNSRSEMNVSTLELGDSALYLCASSFRQGRYEQYFGPGTRLTVT.

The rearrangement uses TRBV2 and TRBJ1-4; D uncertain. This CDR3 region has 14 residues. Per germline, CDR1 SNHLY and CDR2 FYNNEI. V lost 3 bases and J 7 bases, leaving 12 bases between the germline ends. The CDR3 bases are TGTGCCAGCAGTGACCGCCTGCTTGGTGAAAAACTGTTTTTT. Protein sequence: CASSDRLLGEKLFF. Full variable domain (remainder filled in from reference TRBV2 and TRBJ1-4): EPEVTQTPSHQVTQMGQEVILRCVPISNHLYFYWYRQILGQKVEFLVSFYNNEISEKSEIFDDQFSVERPDGSNFTLKIRSTKLEDSAMYFCASSDRLLGEKLFFGSGTQLSVL.

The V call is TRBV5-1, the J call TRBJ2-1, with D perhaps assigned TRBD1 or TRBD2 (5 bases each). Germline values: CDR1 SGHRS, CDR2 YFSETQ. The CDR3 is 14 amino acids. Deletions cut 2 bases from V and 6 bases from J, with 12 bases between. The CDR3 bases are TGCGCCAGCAGCTTCCAAGGGGCGGGCAATGAGCAGTTCTTC. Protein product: CASSFQGAGNEQFF.

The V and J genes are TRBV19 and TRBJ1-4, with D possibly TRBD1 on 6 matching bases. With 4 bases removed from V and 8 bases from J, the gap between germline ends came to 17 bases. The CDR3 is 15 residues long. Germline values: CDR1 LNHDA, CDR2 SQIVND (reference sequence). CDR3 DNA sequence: TGTGCCAGTAGTACCCCGCAGGGGATCGAGGAAAAACTGTTTTTT. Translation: CASSTPQGIEEKLFF.

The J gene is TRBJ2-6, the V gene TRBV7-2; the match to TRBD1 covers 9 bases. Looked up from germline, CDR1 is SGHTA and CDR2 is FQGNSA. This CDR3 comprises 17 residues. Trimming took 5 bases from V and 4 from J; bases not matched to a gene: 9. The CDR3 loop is CASSRYGTGSGANVLTF. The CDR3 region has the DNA TGTGCCAGCAGCCGATACGGGACAGGGTCCGGGGCCAACGTCCTGACTTTC.

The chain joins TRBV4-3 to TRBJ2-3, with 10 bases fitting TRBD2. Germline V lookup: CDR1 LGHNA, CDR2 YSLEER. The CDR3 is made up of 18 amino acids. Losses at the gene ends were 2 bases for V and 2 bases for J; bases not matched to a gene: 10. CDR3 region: CASSQKGRSGGVTDTQYF. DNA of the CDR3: TGCGCCAGCAGCCAAAAGGGGCGGAGCGGGGGGGTCACAGATACGCAGTATTTT.

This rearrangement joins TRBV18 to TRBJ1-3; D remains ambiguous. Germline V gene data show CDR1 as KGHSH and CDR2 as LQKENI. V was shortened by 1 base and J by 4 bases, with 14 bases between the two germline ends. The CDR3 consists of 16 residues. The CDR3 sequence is CASSPREGPTGNTIYF. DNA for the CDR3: TGTGCCAGCTCACCACGGGAAGGGCCCACCGGAAACACCATATATTTT. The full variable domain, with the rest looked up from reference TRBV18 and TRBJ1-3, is NAGVMQNPRHLVRRRGQEARLRCSPMKGHSHVYWYRQLPEEGLKFMVYLQKENIIDESGMPKERFSAEFPKEGPSILRIQQVVRGDSAAYFCASSPREGPTGNTIYFGEGSWLTVV.

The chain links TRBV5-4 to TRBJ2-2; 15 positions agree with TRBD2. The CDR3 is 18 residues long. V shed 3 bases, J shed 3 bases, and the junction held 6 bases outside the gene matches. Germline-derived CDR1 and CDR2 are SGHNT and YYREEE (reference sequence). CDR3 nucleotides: TGTGCCAGCAGCTGGGGACTAGCGGGGGGTATTTACACCGGGGAGCTGTTTTTT. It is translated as CASSWGLAGGIYTGELFF.

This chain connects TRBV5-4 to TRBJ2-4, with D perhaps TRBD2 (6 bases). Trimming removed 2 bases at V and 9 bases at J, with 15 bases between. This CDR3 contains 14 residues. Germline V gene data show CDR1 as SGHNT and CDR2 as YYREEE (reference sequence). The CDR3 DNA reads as TGTGCCAGCAGCTTAAAGGGCGGGAAGGGCATTCAGTACTTC. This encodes CASSLKGGKGIQYF.

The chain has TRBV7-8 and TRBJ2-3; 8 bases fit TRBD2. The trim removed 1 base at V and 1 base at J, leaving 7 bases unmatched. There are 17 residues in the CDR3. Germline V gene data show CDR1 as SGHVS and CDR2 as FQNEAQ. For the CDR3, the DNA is TGTGCCAGCAGCTTAGGGGCGGGGGGCCTCCGCACAGATACGCAGTATTTT. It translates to CASSLGAGGLRTDTQYF. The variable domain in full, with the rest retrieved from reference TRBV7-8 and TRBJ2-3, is GAGVSQSPRYKVAKRGQDVALRCDPISGHVSLFWYQQALGQGPEFLTYFQNEAQLDKSGLPSDRFFAERPEGSVSTLKIQRTQQEDSAVYLCASSLGAGGLRTDTQYFGPGTRLTVL.

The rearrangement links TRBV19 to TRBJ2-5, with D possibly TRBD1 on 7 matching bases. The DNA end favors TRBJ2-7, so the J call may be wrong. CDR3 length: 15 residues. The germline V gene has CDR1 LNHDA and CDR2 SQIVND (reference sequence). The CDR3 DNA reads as TGTGCCAGTAAGGTAGCGGTACAGGGGACCTACGAGCAGTACTTC. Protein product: CASKVAVQGTYEQYF.

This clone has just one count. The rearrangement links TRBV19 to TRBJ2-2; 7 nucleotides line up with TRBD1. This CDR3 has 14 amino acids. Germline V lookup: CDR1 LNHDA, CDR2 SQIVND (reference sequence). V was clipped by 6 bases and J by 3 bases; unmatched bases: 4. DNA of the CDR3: TGTGCCAGTAGGCCGGGACAGTACACCGGGGAGCTGTTTTTT. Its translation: CASRPGQYTGELFF.

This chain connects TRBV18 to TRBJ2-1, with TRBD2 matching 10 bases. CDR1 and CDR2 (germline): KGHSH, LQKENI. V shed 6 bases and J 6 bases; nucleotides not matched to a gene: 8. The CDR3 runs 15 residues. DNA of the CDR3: TGTGCCAGCTCGTTGAGCGGGGGGGCTGTCAATGAGCAGTTCTTC. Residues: CASSLSGGAVNEQFF.